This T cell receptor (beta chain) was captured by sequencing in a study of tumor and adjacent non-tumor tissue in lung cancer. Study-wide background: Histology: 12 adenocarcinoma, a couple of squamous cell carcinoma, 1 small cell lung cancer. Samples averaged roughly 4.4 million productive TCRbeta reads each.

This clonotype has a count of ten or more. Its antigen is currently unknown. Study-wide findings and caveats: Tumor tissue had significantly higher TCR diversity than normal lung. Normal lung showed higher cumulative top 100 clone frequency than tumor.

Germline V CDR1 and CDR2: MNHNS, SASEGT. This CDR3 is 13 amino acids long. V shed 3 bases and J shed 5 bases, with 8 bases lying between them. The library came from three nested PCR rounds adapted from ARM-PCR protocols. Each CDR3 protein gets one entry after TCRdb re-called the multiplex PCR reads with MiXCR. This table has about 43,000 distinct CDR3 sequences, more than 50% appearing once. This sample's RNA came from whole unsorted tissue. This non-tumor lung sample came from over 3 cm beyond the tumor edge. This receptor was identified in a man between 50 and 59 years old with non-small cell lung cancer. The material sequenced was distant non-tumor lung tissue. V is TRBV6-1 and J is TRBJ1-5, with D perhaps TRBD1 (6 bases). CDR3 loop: CASSETGYQPQHF. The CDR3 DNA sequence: TGTGCCAGCAGTGAGACAGGCTATCAGCCCCAGCATTTT.